Listed below are T cell receptor beta chains from one sample, sequenced in a study of cytomegalovirus exposure and HLA in healthy donors. Libraries were prepared by immunoSEQ multiplex PCR; TCRdb keeps only in-frame clonotypes and omits some of them. The sample lists over 100,000 clones; over 60% were seen once. Sequencing input: PBMCs. Receptor source: a woman in her thirties in good health and CMV-seronegative. CDR3s include the opening cysteine and the closing phenylalanine or tryptophan. Fields, in order: D gene, clone size, J gene, V gene, CDR3 DNA, CDR3 protein. A D gene is named only where the DNA matches it firmly. The size entry is marked missing in some rows and otherwise reads once, few, many or a size class.

>NA|few|TRBJ2-7|TRBV2
TGTGCCAGCAGTCGGGACTTCTCCTACGAGCAGTACTTC
CASSRDFSYEQYF
>TRBD2|NA|TRBJ2-5|TRBV4-1
TGCGCCAGCAGCCAAGATCGGGGGGGAGAGACCCAGTACTTC
CASSQDRGGETQYF
>TRBD2|few|TRBJ2-3|TRBV5-1
TGCGCCAGCAGCTCCTACCCCCTAGCGGGAGAAGCAGATACGCAGTATTTT
CASSSYPLAGEADTQYF
>TRBD1|NA|TRBJ2-7|TRBV11-2
TGTGCCAGCAGCTTAGATTGGGCAGGGGGCGTGTACGAGCAGTACTTC
CASSLDWAGGVYEQYF
>TRBD1|NA|TRBJ1-2|TRBV28
TGTGCCAGCAGTTTACTGGACAGGGGATGGATGGGAGGCTACACCTTC
CASSLLDRGWMGGYTF
>NA|few|TRBJ2-7|TRBV5-6
TGTGCCAGCAGCTCGATAGGGGGATACGAGCAGTACTTC
CASSSIGGYEQYF
>TRBD2|NA|TRBJ2-1|TRBV4-2
TGTGCCAGCAGCCAAGTTACAGCGGGAGACGCCTACAATGAGCAGTTCTTC
CASSQVTAGDAYNEQFF
>NA|few|TRBJ1-3|TRBV4-1
TGCGCCAGCAGCCAAGATTCAGGGGGAAACACCATATATTTT
CASSQDSGGNTIYF
>NA|NA|TRBJ1-3|TRBV9
TGTGCCAGCAGCGGCCAGACACCTGGAAACACCATATATTTT
CASSGQTPGNTIYF
>TRBD1|NA|TRBJ2-7|TRBV7-9
TGTGCCAGCACCTTATGTTTCGGGACAGTCCCGTGCGAGCAGTACTTC
CASTLCFGTVPCEQYF
>TRBD1|NA|TRBJ2-7|TRBV28
TGTGCCAGCAGTCCCGGTGGACAGGGGTCTGACGAGCAGTACTTC
CASSPGGQGSDEQYF
>TRBD1|NA|TRBJ2-3|TRBV7-2
TGTGCCAGGGACCGGGACAGTATCACAGATACGCAGTATTTT
CARDRDSITDTQYF
>TRBD1|NA|TRBJ2-3|TRBV9
TGTGCCAGCAGCGCGACAGGGTTCGCAGATACGCAGTATTTT
CASSATGFADTQYF
>NA|few|TRBJ2-1|TRBV5-1
TGCGCCAGCACCGCCTATAACTCAATCCCCTACAATGAGCAGTTCTTC
CASTAYNSIPYNEQFF
>NA|NA|TRBJ2-1|TRBV5-4
TGTGCCAGCAGGGCTAGCGCCGACTCCTACAATGAGCAGTTCTTC
CASRASADSYNEQFF
>NA|NA|TRBJ2-5|TRBV11-2
TGTGCCAGCAGCTTAGCTTTTAGACAACAAGAGACCCAGTACTTC
CASSLAFRQQETQYF
>TRBD2|NA|TRBJ2-3|TRBV28
TGTGCCAGCAGTCCGGCCGGACTAGCGGACATCACAGATACGCAGTATTTT
CASSPAGLADITDTQYF
>NA|few|TRBJ2-2|TRBV14
TGTGCCAGCAGCCTTCTAACAGACACCGGGGAGCTGTTTTTT
CASSLLTDTGELFF
>NA|NA|TRBJ2-1|TRBV28
TGTGCCAGCAGCCGTCCCTCTGTCTCTCAGTTCTTC
CASSRPSVSQFF
>TRBD1|NA|TRBJ1-4|TRBV28
TGTGCCAGCAGTTTTCTACAGGGGGGTGAAAAACTGTTTTTT
CASSFLQGGEKLFF
>TRBD2|NA|TRBJ2-1|TRBV6-1
TGTGCCACCACAAGGAGCGGGAGGGTTTACAGTGAGCAGTTCTTC
CATTRSGRVYSEQFF
>NA|NA|TRBJ2-6|TRBV6-6
TGTGCCAGCACCCTAGCTTCTGGGGCCAACGTCCTGACTTTC
CASTLASGANVLTF
>TRBD1|NA|TRBJ1-2|TRBV27
TGTGCCAGCAGGACAGGGTTCGCGGGCTACACCTTC
CASRTGFAGYTF
>TRBD1|few|TRBJ2-7|TRBV4-3
TGCGCCAGCAGCCGACAGGGCAAGGGGAGCGACGAGCAGTACTTC
CASSRQGKGSDEQYF
>TRBD1|few|TRBJ1-3|TRBV9
TGTGCCAGCAGCGTAGGGGGACAGGCGTACTCTGGAAACACCATATATTTT
CASSVGGQAYSGNTIYF
>NA|NA|TRBJ1-5|TRBV7-9
TGTGCCAGCAGCCCCCCGGAGAGCAATCAGCCCCAGCATTTT
CASSPPESNQPQHF
>NA|NA|TRBJ1-2|TRBV18
TGTGCCAGCTCACCACGAGGGTTTGACTATGGCTACACCTTC
CASSPRGFDYGYTF